Listed here are 21 T cell receptor beta chains from one sample, sequenced in a study of cytomegalovirus exposure and HLA in healthy donors. 13 Jbeta primers and 60 Vbeta primers were used for the PCR. Sequencing was performed with immunoSEQ multiplex PCR; in TCRdb, only in-frame clones are kept and a portion is missing. Among approximately 170,000 clones listed, roughly 80% were seen once. Sequencing was done on a sample of PBMCs. All receptors come from a man younger than 35 in good health and CMV-seropositive.

The gene calls are TRBV2 and TRBJ1-2; possible D gene TRBD1, 5 bases. The germline V gene has CDR1 SNHLY and CDR2 FYNNEI. Trimming left V 4 bases short and J 4 bases short, with 13 bases between. This CDR3 has 14 amino acids. CDR3 DNA sequence: TGTGCCAGCAGTGTTAGGGGCAGGTCCTATGGCTACACCTTC. Translating it yields CASSVRGRSYGYTF.

This clone was seen more than once but under ten times. The chain has TRBV6-1 and TRBJ1-1; 7 nucleotides match TRBD1. Trimming took 8 bases from V and 4 from J; bases not matched to a gene: 4. This CDR3 has 12 residues. Germline V CDR1 and CDR2: MNHNS, SASEGT. CDR3 loop: CASLHRGTEAFF. The CDR3, as DNA: TGTGCCAGCCTGCACAGGGGCACTGAAGCTTTCTTT.

This clone has a single count. V usage is TRBV27 and J usage is TRBJ2-1, with TRBD2 matching 14 bases. Germline V gene sequence: CDR1 MNHEY, CDR2 SMNVEV (reference sequence). This CDR3 has 19 residues. J gave up 8 bases and V 6 bases, and 18 bases lay outside the gene matches. The CDR3 is CASRPGLAGGSGGFDEQFF. The DNA for the CDR3 is TGTGCCAGCAGACCCGGACTAGCGGGAGGTTCTGGTGGATTCGATGAGCAGTTCTTC.

V usage is TRBV7-8 and J usage is TRBJ1-1; no clear D. CDR3 length: 17 amino acids. CDR1 is SGHVS, CDR2 FQNEAQ, per germline. The germline V and J ends were trimmed by 3 bases and 0 bases, with 17 bases remaining between them. CDR3 in amino acids: CASSFGLSVGMNTEAFF. DNA of the CDR3: TGTGCCAGCAGCTTCGGACTTAGCGTAGGGATGAACACTGAAGCTTTCTTT.

The V gene is TRBV5-8, the J gene TRBJ1-1; perhaps TRBD1 as D (5 bases). Germline CDR1 SGHTS, CDR2 YDEGEE. There are 14 residues in the CDR3. Deletions cut 3 bases from V and 1 base from J, with 10 bases between. As DNA, the CDR3 is TGTGCCAGCAGCTGGGCAGGGAAGAACACTGAAGCTTTCTTT. Protein product: CASSWAGKNTEAFF.

This clone occurred a few times. The CDR3 is CASSLSDRSSGEQFF. In DNA form, the CDR3 reads TGCGCCAGCAGCTTGTCGGACAGGTCTAGTGGTGAGCAGTTCTTC. The V gene is TRBV5-1, the J gene TRBJ2-1; 7 nucleotides line up with TRBD1. Germline V CDR1 and CDR2: SGHRS, YFSETQ. Trimming removed 1 base from V and 9 bases from J; junction bases left unmatched: 10. The length of the CDR3 is 15 residues.

This clone was counted between two and nine times. The chain recombines TRBV7-2 with TRBJ1-1; the D gene is possibly TRBD1 (5 bases). Trimming left V 3 bases short and J 4 bases short, with 9 bases between. This CDR3 comprises 13 residues. Germline-derived CDR1 and CDR2 are SGHTA and FQGNSA. CDR3 residues: CASSFEQATEAFF. CDR3 nucleotide sequence: TGTGCCAGCAGCTTCGAACAGGCCACTGAAGCTTTCTTT.

The V call is TRBV13, the J call TRBJ2-5, with 9 positions matching TRBD1. CDR1 and CDR2 (germline): PRHDT, FYEKMQ (reference sequence). The length of the CDR3 is 16 residues. Trimming cost V 5 bases and J 5 bases; bases outside gene matches: 12. CDR3 in amino acids: CASSDMSGTGFETQYF. The CDR3 DNA follows: TGTGCCAGCAGCGACATGTCCGGGACAGGGTTTGAGACCCAGTACTTC. The full variable domain, rest sourced from reference TRBV13 and TRBJ2-5, is AAGVIQSPRHLIKEKRETATLKCYPIPRHDTVYWYQQGPGQDPQFLISFYEKMQSDKGSIPDRFSAQQFSDYHSELNMSSLELGDSALYFCASSDMSGTGFETQYFGPGTRLLVL.

The chain employs TRBV2 and TRBJ1-3, with 8 bases identical to TRBD1. V shed 5 bases, J shed 4 bases, and the junction held 1 base outside the gene matches. CDR3 length: 13 residues. Germline lookup yields CDR1 SNHLY and CDR2 FYNNEI. CDR3 residues: CASSRDRGNTIYF. CDR3 DNA sequence: TGTGCCAGCAGTCGGGACAGGGGAAACACCATATATTTT. Full variable domain (outside the CDR3, taken from reference TRBV2 and TRBJ1-3): EPEVTQTPSHQVTQMGQEVILRCVPISNHLYFYWYRQILGQKVEFLVSFYNNEISEKSEIFDDQFSVERPDGSNFTLKIRSTKLEDSAMYFCASSRDRGNTIYFGEGSWLTVV.

Comment on this clone: Other DNA variants within this sample encode the same CDR3. This chain joins TRBV7-9 and TRBJ1-1, with TRBD1 identical over 9 bases. This CDR3 comprises 13 residues. V was clipped by 5 bases and J by 5 bases; unmatched bases: 3. Germline V gene sequence: CDR1 SEHNR, CDR2 FQNEAQ (reference sequence). The DNA of the CDR3 is TGTGCCAGCAGCCCGACAGGGGGGACTGAAGCTTTCTTT. This encodes CASSPTGGTEAFF.

The table lists this clone with a few counts. The chain employs TRBV5-6 and TRBJ2-7; 8 bases align to TRBD2. There are 16 residues in the CDR3. Germline V lookup: CDR1 SGHDT, CDR2 YYEEEE. The V gene end was trimmed by 6 bases and the J gene end by 6 bases; junction bases not matched to a gene: 17. CDR3 bases: TGTGCCAGCACCCGGAGAGGGACTAGTGGGCTGCTCGAGCAGTACTTC. This encodes CASTRRGTSGLLEQYF.

This clone was seen only once. This rearrangement joins TRBV15 to TRBJ1-2, with D uncertain. The germline gives CDR1 LNHNV, CDR2 YYDKDF (reference sequence). The CDR3 has 14 amino acids. Trimming removed 0 bases at V and 4 bases at J, with 9 bases between. This CDR3 reads CATSRDQASYGYTF. The CDR3 DNA sequence: TGTGCCACCAGCAGAGATCAGGCCAGCTATGGCTACACCTTC.

V is TRBV5-1 and J is TRBJ2-1; 9 bases line up with TRBD1. The V and J ends lost 0 bases and 5 bases, in that order; junction bases with no gene match: 6. CDR1 is SGHRS, CDR2 YFSETQ, per germline. CDR3 length equals 16 residues. CDR3 region: CASSLGAGQGNNEQFF. As DNA, the CDR3 is TGCGCCAGCAGCTTGGGTGCTGGACAGGGGAACAATGAGCAGTTCTTC.

The rearrangement links TRBV19 to TRBJ1-5; 8 bases fit TRBD1. CDR1 and CDR2 (germline): LNHDA, SQIVND (reference sequence). Unmatched junction bases numbered 4, after V lost 2 bases and J lost 4 bases. This CDR3 contains 15 residues. In nucleotides, the CDR3 is TGTGCCAGTAGTATACCCTGGACAGGGAATCAGCCCCAGCATTTT. Protein: CASSIPWTGNQPQHF.

The chain uses TRBV28 and TRBJ2-1; TRBD2 aligns across 7 bases. Germline CDR1 reads MDHEN; CDR2 reads SYDVKM. This CDR3 has 16 residues. V trimming: 5 bases; J trimming: 3 bases; junction bases outside the gene matches: 10. CDR3 DNA: TGTGCCAGCAGTCAGAGGGCTAGCGGAGACTACAATGAGCAGTTCTTC. Protein product: CASSQRASGDYNEQFF. Looking up the rest from reference TRBV28 and TRBJ2-1 gives the full variable domain: DVKVTQSSRYLVKRTGEKVFLECVQDMDHENMFWYRQDPGLGLRLIYFSYDVKMKEKGDIPEGYSVSREKKERFSLILESASTNQTSMYLCASSQRASGDYNEQFFGPGTRLTVL.

The V and J genes are TRBV11-2 and TRBJ1-1; no clear D. This CDR3 contains 14 residues. V was trimmed by 5 bases and J by 6 bases, leaving 16 bases between them. CDR1 and CDR2 from the germline V gene are SGHAT and FQNNGV. CDR3 coding DNA: TGTGCCAGCAGCCCCATTAGGCGAGCGCCTGAAGCTTTCTTT. Protein sequence: CASSPIRRAPEAFF.

CDR3 sequence (DNA): TGTGCCAGCAGCCCTCTGACAGGAAGCTACGAGCAGTACTTC. Translating it yields CASSPLTGSYEQYF. This chain links TRBV5-4 with TRBJ2-7; a weak D match, TRBD1 (6 bases). The V and J ends lost 4 bases and 3 bases respectively, with 14 bases between them. Germline V gene lookup returns CDR1 SGHNT and CDR2 YYREEE (reference sequence). The CDR3 consists of 14 residues.

This clone was recorded only once. CDR3 coding DNA: TGCAGCGTTGCGGGGACTAGCACAGATACGCAGTATTTT. Translated: CSVAGTSTDTQYF. The chain has TRBV29-1 and TRBJ2-3; TRBD2 is a possible D gene (6 bases). V was pared by 4 bases and J by 0 bases, with 8 bases between. The CDR3 length is 13 residues. The germline V gene has CDR1 SQVTM and CDR2 ANQGSEA.

The CDR3 reads CASSVGLSSYNEQFF. The CDR3, as DNA: TGTGCCAGTAGTGTAGGACTAAGCTCCTACAATGAGCAGTTCTTC. The chain joins TRBV19 to TRBJ2-1; tentatively, D is TRBD2 (6 bases). The CDR3 sequence is 15 residues long. V dropped 5 bases and J dropped 0 bases, with 11 bases sitting between them. Germline loops: CDR1 LNHDA, CDR2 SQIVND (reference sequence).

The J gene is TRBJ2-3, the V gene TRBV29-1; 8 bases are a match to TRBD2. The CDR3 is 15 amino acids. Trimming took 5 bases from V and 5 from J; bases not matched to a gene: 12. CDR1 and CDR2 from the germline V gene are SQVTM and ANQGSEA. The CDR3 bases are TGCAGCGTTACCGGGACTAGTTTTGCGGGAGATACGCAGTATTTT. This codes for CSVTGTSFAGDTQYF.

The J gene is TRBJ1-1, the V gene TRBV28; D is possibly TRBD1 (5 bases). Germline-derived CDR1 and CDR2 are MDHEN and SYDVKM. This CDR3 is built from 12 residues. V was cut by 5 bases and J by 3 bases, with 7 bases left in between. CDR3 residues: CASSPGDTEAFF. DNA of the CDR3: TGTGCCAGCAGTCCGGGGGACACTGAAGCTTTCTTT.